Following are 19 T cell receptor beta chains from one sample sequenced in a study of blood T cell repertoires in COVID-19. Produced via immunoSEQ multiplex PCR; TCRdb's table is partial and in-frame only. The sample yields approximately 100,000 clones, over 75% seen once. The sequenced sample consisted of peripheral blood. The receptors come from a woman aged 50 to 60 with acute or convalescent COVID-19.

This clone appeared once. The rearrangement links TRBV23-1 to TRBJ1-2; TRBD1 aligns across 10 bases. TRBV23-1 falls under the ORF class, with uncertain function. The V segment lost 4 bases and the J segment 4 bases; nucleotides outside the gene matches: 6. The CDR3 is 15 amino acids. CDR3 sequence reads: CASSLLTGGSYGYTF. CDR3 coding DNA: TGCGCCAGCAGTCTATTGACAGGGGGCAGCTATGGCTACACCTTC.

V gene TRBV10-3 combines with J gene TRBJ1-2; 7 bases match TRBD1. The CDR3 loop spans 13 amino acids. Germline V gene data show CDR1 as ENHRY and CDR2 as SYGVKD. V gave up 0 bases and J gave up 8 bases; unmatched junction bases: 3. CDR3 sequence: CAISESTGRGYTF. The CDR3 region has the DNA TGTGCCATCAGTGAGTCGACAGGGAGGGGCTACACCTTC.

The chain's CDR3 is CASSIQGNTEAFF. DNA for the CDR3: TGCGCCAGCAGCATTCAGGGGAACACTGAAGCTTTCTTT. The rearrangement joins TRBV5-1 to TRBJ1-1; D perhaps matches TRBD1 (5 bases). The CDR3 covers 13 residues. Looked up from germline, CDR1 is SGHRS and CDR2 is YFSETQ. The germline V and J ends were trimmed by 4 bases and 1 base, with 8 bases remaining between them.

The chain uses TRBV3-1 (or the pseudogene TRBV3-2) and TRBJ2-3, with TRBD2 matching over 8 bases. The CDR3 runs to 16 residues. Germline CDR1 LGHDT, CDR2 YNNKEL (reference sequence). With 0 bases clipped from V and 4 bases from J, the junction kept 6 bases outside the gene matches. The CDR3 is CASSQDERGLADTQYF. The CDR3 DNA reads TGTGCCAGCAGCCAAGATGAGAGGGGACTAGCAGATACGCAGTATTTT.

V is TRBV12-3 or TRBV12-4 and J is TRBJ2-1, with 7 bases lining up with TRBD2. There are 13 residues in the CDR3. The J segment lost 4 bases and the V segment lost 6 bases, leaving 3 bases of the junction unmatched. CDR3 in amino acids: CASRRTRYNEQFF. The CDR3 coding sequence is TGTGCCAGCAGAAGGACTAGATACAATGAGCAGTTCTTC.

The rearrangement joins TRBV5-1 to TRBJ1-2, with a tentative D call TRBD1 (5 bases). CDR1 and CDR2 from the germline V gene are SGHRS and YFSETQ. V lost 2 bases and J 8 bases, leaving 13 bases between the germline ends. The length of the CDR3 is 13 residues. CDR3 in amino acids: CASSLTGAQGYTF. In DNA, the CDR3 is TGCGCCAGCAGCTTAACTGGGGCACAGGGCTACACCTTC.

The V gene is TRBV6-5, the J gene TRBJ2-1; TRBD2 is a possible D gene (6 bases). The CDR3 sequence is 15 residues long. Germline loops: CDR1 MNHEY, CDR2 SVGAGI. V lost 5 bases and J 9 bases, leaving 20 bases between the germline ends. CDR3 protein: CASSNNRLVGGEQFF. CDR3 nucleotides: TGTGCCAGCAGTAATAACAGACTAGTGGGGGGTGAGCAGTTCTTC.

The J gene is TRBJ2-1, the V gene TRBV7-8; 8 bases agree with TRBD1. The germline CDR1 and CDR2 sequences are SGHVS and FQNEAQ. The CDR3 is made up of 14 amino acids. V lost 4 bases to trimming and J lost 5 bases; unmatched junction nucleotides: 4. In nucleotides, the CDR3 is TGTGCCAGCAGCTGGCTGACAGGGGACAATGAGCAGTTCTTC. Encoded protein: CASSWLTGDNEQFF.

This clone turned up a few times. The rearrangement joins TRBV4-1 to TRBJ2-1; 10 bases map to TRBD2. There are 17 residues in the CDR3. CDR1 is MGHRA and CDR2 is YSYEKL in the germline V gene. The V and J ends lost 4 bases and 3 bases, in that order; junction bases with no gene match: 9. CDR3 nucleotide sequence: TGCGCCAGCAGCCGAGGGATGGGACTAGCGCGCTACAATGAGCAGTTCTTC. Its translation: CASSRGMGLARYNEQFF.

To note about this clone: A read error may account for a junction end that differs from germline. The CDR3 loop reads CASSKAEANTEAFF. CDR3 in DNA: TGTGCCAGCAGTAAAGCAGAGGCAAACACTGAAGCTTTCTTT. The V gene is TRBV6-1, the J gene TRBJ1-1; D gene ambiguous. The CDR3 extends over 14 amino acids. Germline CDR1 and CDR2: MNHNS and SASEGT.

The rearrangement uses TRBV9 and TRBJ1-3; D gene unclear. Germline V gene lookup returns CDR1 SGDLS and CDR2 YYNGEE. The CDR3 contains 13 residues. V was pared by 3 bases and J by 3 bases, with 7 bases between. CDR3 in DNA: TGTGCCAGCAGCGACAGTCTTGGAAACACCATATATTTT. It translates to CASSDSLGNTIYF.

The chain is built from TRBV9 and TRBJ1-4; possibly TRBD1 for D (6 bases). The V gene lost 4 bases and the J gene lost 10 bases, with 23 bases spanning the gap. Germline CDR1 SGDLS, CDR2 YYNGEE. The CDR3 runs to 16 residues. The CDR3 is CASSPRGGDPGGKLFF. The CDR3 bases are TGTGCCAGCAGCCCCCGAGGGGGGGACCCTGGGGGAAAACTGTTTTTT.

The V and J genes are TRBV5-1 and TRBJ2-1; a weak D match, TRBD2 (5 bases). Germline values: CDR1 SGHRS, CDR2 YFSETQ. The V gene lost 4 bases and the J gene lost 1 base, with 9 bases spanning the gap. The CDR3 is made up of 14 amino acids. The chain's CDR3 is CASSEPGSYNEQFF. CDR3 coding DNA: TGCGCCAGCAGCGAGCCGGGGTCCTACAATGAGCAGTTCTTC.

The chain recombines TRBV3-1 (or the pseudogene TRBV3-2) with TRBJ1-1; 10 nucleotides agree with TRBD1. The V and J ends lost 1 base and 11 bases, in that order; junction bases with no gene match: 7. The CDR3 sequence is 14 residues long. Germline V lookup: CDR1 LGHDT, CDR2 YNNKEL (reference sequence). The DNA for the CDR3 is TGTGCCAGCAGCCAAGTTGACAGGGGGCGGAAGGCTTTCTTT. Translation: CASSQVDRGRKAFF.

The chain uses TRBV7-2 and TRBJ1-1; a weak D match, TRBD1 (6 bases). This CDR3 spans 16 amino acids. V gave up 3 bases and J gave up 4 bases, with 18 bases separating them. The germline CDR1 and CDR2 sequences are SGHTA and FQGNSA. CDR3 residues: CASSFMGGGGGTEAFF. In DNA, the CDR3 is TGTGCCAGCAGCTTCATGGGCGGGGGAGGGGGCACTGAAGCTTTCTTT. Combining the CDR3 with reference TRBV7-2 and TRBJ1-1 gives the whole variable domain GAGVSQSPSNKVTEKGKDVELRCDPISGHTALYWYRQSLGQGLEFLIYFQGNSAPDKSGLPSDRFSAERTGGSVSTLTIQRTQQEDSAVYLCASSFMGGGGGTEAFFGQGTRLTVV.

The rearrangement links TRBV6-1 to TRBJ1-4; D is undetermined. Germline CDR1 is MNHNS and CDR2 is SASEGT. This CDR3 has 13 amino acids. V dropped 1 base and J dropped 14 bases, with 14 bases sitting between them. The CDR3 protein is CASSEVQLQRLFF. The CDR3 DNA follows: TGTGCCAGCAGTGAAGTACAGTTGCAAAGGCTGTTTTTT.

In nucleotides, the CDR3 is TGTGCCAGCAGTTATATAGCGGGGGTAAATGAGCAGTTCTTC. This codes for CASSYIAGVNEQFF. This rearrangement joins TRBV27 to TRBJ2-1; 9 bases match TRBD2. J lost 7 bases, V lost 4 bases, and 5 bases had no gene match. This CDR3 region has 14 residues. Per the germline V gene, CDR1 is MNHEY and CDR2 is SMNVEV (reference sequence).

V is TRBV2 and J is TRBJ1-5; weak D call: TRBD1 (6 bases). Looked up from germline, CDR1 is SNHLY and CDR2 is FYNNEI. The CDR3 loop spans 14 amino acids. V lost 7 bases, J lost 5 bases, and 15 bases lay in between. The CDR3 DNA reads TGTGCCAGCAATGTGGGAGGGGGAGATCAGCCCCAGCATTTT. It codes for CASNVGGGDQPQHF.

This clone was picked up a small number of times. The chain recombines TRBV11-2 with TRBJ1-1; 9 bases match TRBD1. V shed 5 bases, J shed 3 bases, and the junction held 13 bases outside the gene matches. Germline values: CDR1 SGHAT, CDR2 FQNNGV. The CDR3 is made up of 17 amino acids. The CDR3, as DNA: TGTGCCAGCAGCCCCCCAGCTAGGGGACAGGGCTACACTGAAGCTTTCTTT. This encodes CASSPPARGQGYTEAFF.